This T cell receptor (beta chain) was retrieved from a study of T cell responses to AZD1222 COVID-19 vaccine. Regarding this clone: Its cognate antigen is unknown.

General study results and limits: Targeting of unmutated variant regions was reportedly seen in nearly half of spike-specific TCRs.

V shed 8 bases and J shed 4 bases, with 15 bases lying between them. Germline CDR1 and CDR2: SNHLY and FYNNEI. The CDR3 is 13 amino acids. Method: immunoSEQ multiplex PCR; TCRdb's copy keeps in-frame clones and lacks some. The sample carries 100,000 to 150,000 clones, 85% to 90% recorded once. This receptor was identified in an adult in good health. The V gene is TRBV2, the J gene TRBJ2-7, with a tentative D call TRBD1 (6 bases). The starting material was peripheral blood, obtained on day 0 of MenACWY control vaccination. The CDR3 is CASATEGTYEQYF. CDR3 in DNA: TGTGCCAGCGCCACTGAGGGGACATACGAGCAGTACTTC.